The table lists the clone carrying this T cell receptor (beta chain) with a few counts. The antigen is undetermined. Next came a second PCR, run for about 6 to 11 cycles, which used a sample-barcoded 5' primer along with a J-beta primer mix. In TCRdb, the 5' RACE reads were re-called with MiXCR into one record per CDR3 protein. In the table there are approximately 800,000 distinct CDR3 sequences, around half of which are singletons. The source of the sample is a study of blood T cells in healthy people across ages. Across the study: Every two T cells gave about one barcoded beta molecule via template switching.

Overall study findings and caveats: Roughly linear declines in TCR beta diversity per million T cells occurred with age. The authors considered diversity estimates from one million T cells to be underestimates.

Donors gave around 9.3 milliliters of peripheral blood apiece. This CDR3 has 14 residues. V shed 4 bases and J shed 4 bases, with 16 bases lying between them. Germline values: CDR1 SQVTM, CDR2 ANQGSEA. This receptor was identified in an elderly man in good health. The sample consisted of blood. The chain carries TRBV29-1 and TRBJ1-1; no clear D. The CDR3 protein is CSVATGTWTTEAFF. CDR3 sequence (DNA): TGCAGCGTTGCGACGGGTACATGGACCACTGAAGCTTTCTTT.